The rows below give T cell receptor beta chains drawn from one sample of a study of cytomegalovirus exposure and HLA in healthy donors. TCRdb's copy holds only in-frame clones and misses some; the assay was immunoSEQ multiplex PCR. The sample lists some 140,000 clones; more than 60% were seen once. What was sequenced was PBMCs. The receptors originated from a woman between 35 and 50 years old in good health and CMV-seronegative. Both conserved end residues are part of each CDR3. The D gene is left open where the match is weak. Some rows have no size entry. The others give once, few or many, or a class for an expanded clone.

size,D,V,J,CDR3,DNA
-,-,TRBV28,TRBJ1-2,CASTLILPNYGYTF,TGTGCCAGCACTCTCATCCTACCTAACTATGGCTACACCTTC
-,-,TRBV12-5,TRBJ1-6,CASAGFHENSPLHF,TGTGCTAGTGCAGGGTTTCATGAGAATTCACCCCTCCACTTT
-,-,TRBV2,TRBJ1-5,CASSEVPSPQHF,TGTGCCAGCAGTGAAGTCCCTTCGCCCCAGCATTTT
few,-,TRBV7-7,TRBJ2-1,CASSFGSSQYNEQFF,TGTGCTAGCAGCTTTGGCTCTTCTCAGTACAATGAGCAGTTCTTC
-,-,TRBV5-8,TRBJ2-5,CASSSLTSSYQETQYF,TGTGCCAGCAGCTCCCTGACTAGTTCTTACCAAGAGACCCAGTACTTC
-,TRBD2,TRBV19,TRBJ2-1,CASMGLAGLRNEQFF,TGTGCCAGCATGGGACTAGCGGGCCTACGGAATGAGCAGTTCTTC
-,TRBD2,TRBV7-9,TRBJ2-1,CASSFSGLADEQFF,TGTGCCAGCAGCTTTAGCGGACTAGCTGATGAGCAGTTCTTC
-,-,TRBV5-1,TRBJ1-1,CASSPRQVQGAEAFF,TGCGCCAGCAGCCCTAGACAGGTCCAGGGCGCTGAAGCTTTCTTT
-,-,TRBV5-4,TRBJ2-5,CASTAPGAQETQYF,TGTGCCAGCACGGCTCCAGGGGCTCAAGAGACCCAGTACTTC
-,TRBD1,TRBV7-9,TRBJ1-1,CASNPGGTEAFF,TGTGCCAGCAACCCAGGGGGCACTGAAGCTTTCTTT
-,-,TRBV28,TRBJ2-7,CASSLSLSSYEQYF,TGTGCCAGCAGTTTATCGCTCAGCTCCTACGAGCAGTACTTC
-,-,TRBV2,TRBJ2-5,CASSEVAGPQYF,TGTGCCAGCAGCGAGGTGGCGGGCCCCCAGTACTTC
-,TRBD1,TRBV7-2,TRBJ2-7,CASSFGTGAYEQYF,TGTGCCAGCAGCTTCGGGACAGGGGCCTACGAGCAGTACTTC
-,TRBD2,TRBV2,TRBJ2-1,CASSEAKGLVTEQFF,TGTGCCAGCAGTGAAGCGAAGGGACTAGTCACTGAGCAGTTCTTC
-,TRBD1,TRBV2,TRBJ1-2,CASSELGQGAYGYTF,TGTGCCAGCAGTGAACTAGGACAGGGTGCCTATGGCTACACCTTC
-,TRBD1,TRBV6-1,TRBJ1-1,CASSAPNKGQTRPNTEAFF,TGTGCCAGCAGTGCCCCGAACAAGGGACAGACAAGACCGAACACTGAAGCTTTCTTT
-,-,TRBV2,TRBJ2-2,CASSPPPGNTGELFF,TGTGCCAGCAGTCCTCCCCCAGGGAACACCGGGGAGCTGTTTTTT
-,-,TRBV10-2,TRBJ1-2,CASSEGGYGYTF,TGCGCCAGCAGTGAGGGAGGTTATGGCTACACCTTC
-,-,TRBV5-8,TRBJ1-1,CASSFLGRNTEAFF,TGTGCCAGCAGCTTTCTGGGGAGGAACACTGAAGCTTTCTTT
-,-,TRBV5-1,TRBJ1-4,CASSFSNEKLFF,TGCGCCAGCAGCTTCTCCAATGAAAAACTGTTTTTT
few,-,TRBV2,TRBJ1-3,CASTQSGGASQNTIYF,TGTGCCAGCACCCAATCGGGGGGGGCATCGCAAAACACCATATATTTT
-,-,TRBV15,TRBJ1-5,CATSGSLAGFPQHF,TGTGCCACCAGCGGGAGTTTGGCCGGCTTTCCCCAGCATTTT
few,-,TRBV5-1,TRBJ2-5,CASSPERPETQYF,TGCGCCAGCAGCCCGGAGAGACCAGAGACCCAGTACTTC
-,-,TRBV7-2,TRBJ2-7,CASSHPGEGEQYF,TGTGCCAGCAGCCATCCAGGGGAAGGCGAGCAGTACTTC
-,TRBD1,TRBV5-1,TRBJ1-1,CASSAGQGSLVGNTEAFF,TGCGCCAGCAGCGCGGGACAGGGAAGTTTAGTAGGGAACACTGAAGCTTTCTTT
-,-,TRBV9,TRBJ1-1,CASSGHYGGNTEAFF,TGTGCCAGCAGCGGCCATTATGGAGGGAACACTGAAGCTTTCTTT
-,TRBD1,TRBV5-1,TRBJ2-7,CASSFARGRLYEQYF,TGCGCCAGCAGCTTCGCCAGGGGGAGACTCTACGAGCAGTACTTC
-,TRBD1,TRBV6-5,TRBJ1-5,CASSLGQASTQPQHF,TGTGCCAGCAGTTTGGGACAGGCCTCGACTCAGCCCCAGCATTTT
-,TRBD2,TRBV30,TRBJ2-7,CAWMTSGRPSYEQYF,TGTGCCTGGATGACTAGCGGGAGGCCCTCCTACGAGCAGTACTTC
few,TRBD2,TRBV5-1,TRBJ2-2,CASSSIPSGGTNTGELFF,TGCGCCAGCAGCTCAATCCCTAGCGGGGGTACGAACACCGGGGAGCTGTTTTTT
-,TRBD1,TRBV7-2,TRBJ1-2,CASSLMTGYGYTF,TGTGCCAGCAGCTTGATGACAGGGTATGGCTACACCTTC
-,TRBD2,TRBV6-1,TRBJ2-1,CASSYDGGGEQFF,TGTGCCAGCAGTTATGATGGGGGGGGTGAGCAGTTCTTC
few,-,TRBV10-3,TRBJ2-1,CAISEAPTGNQNNEQFF,TGTGCCATCAGTGAGGCCCCCACAGGGAATCAAAACAATGAGCAGTTCTTC
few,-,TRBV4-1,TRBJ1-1,CASSQSLFPGGTEAFF,TGCGCCAGCAGCCAATCACTTTTTCCCGGAGGCACTGAAGCTTTCTTT
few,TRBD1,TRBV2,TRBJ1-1,CASSWDRRQDTEAFF,TGTGCCAGCAGTTGGGACAGGCGGCAGGACACTGAAGCTTTCTTT
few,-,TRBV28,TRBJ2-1,CASRLQGPNNEQFF,TGTGCCAGCAGACTACAGGGTCCTAACAATGAGCAGTTCTTC
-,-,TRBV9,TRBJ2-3,CASSVAGTSTDTQYF,TGTGCCAGCAGCGTAGCGGGGACTAGCACAGATACGCAGTATTTT
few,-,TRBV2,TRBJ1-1,CASTSTGPNTEAFF,TGTGCCAGCACCTCCACAGGACCCAACACTGAAGCTTTCTTT
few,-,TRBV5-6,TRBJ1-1,CASSLVTTAAFF,TGTGCCAGCAGCTTGGTTACGACAGCCGCTTTCTTT
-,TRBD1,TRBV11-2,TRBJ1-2,CASSPSTGGTYGYTF,TGTGCCAGCAGCCCCTCGACAGGGGGCACCTATGGCTACACCTTC
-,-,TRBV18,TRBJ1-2,CASSHGQSEGYTF,TGTGCCAGCTCCCACGGACAATCTGAAGGCTACACCTTC
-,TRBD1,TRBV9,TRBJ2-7,CASSPGQGGVEQYF,TGTGCCAGCAGCCCGGGACAGGGAGGGGTCGAGCAGTACTTC
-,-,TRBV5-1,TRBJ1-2,CASSSRQEASRGYTF,TGCGCCAGCAGCTCCCGACAGGAGGCGTCTAGAGGCTACACCTTC
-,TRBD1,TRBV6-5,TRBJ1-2,CASSPPGQSYGYTF,TGTGCCAGCAGTCCCCCGGGACAGAGCTATGGCTACACCTTC